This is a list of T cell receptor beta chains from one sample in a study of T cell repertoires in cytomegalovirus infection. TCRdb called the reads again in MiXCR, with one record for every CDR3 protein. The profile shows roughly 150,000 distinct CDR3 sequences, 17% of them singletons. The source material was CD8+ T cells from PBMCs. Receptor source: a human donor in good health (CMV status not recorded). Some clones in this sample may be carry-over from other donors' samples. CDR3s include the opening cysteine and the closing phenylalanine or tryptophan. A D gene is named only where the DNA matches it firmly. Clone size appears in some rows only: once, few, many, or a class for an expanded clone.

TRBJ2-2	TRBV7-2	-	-	TGTGCCAGCAGCTTAGAGTATGGGAGAGTCGCGAACACCGGGGAGCTGTTTTTT	CASSLEYGRVANTGELFF
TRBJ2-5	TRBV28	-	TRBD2	TGTGCCAGCAGTGGGGGGACTAGTTATCTGGAGACCCAGTACTTC	CASSGGTSYLETQYF
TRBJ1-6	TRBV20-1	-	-	TGCAGTGCTAGTTCAGGGCTCTCCTATAATTCACCCCTCCACTTT	CSASSGLSYNSPLHF
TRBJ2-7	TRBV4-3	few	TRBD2	TGCGCCAGCAGCCAAGAGGCCCCTCACAGGGGACTAGCGCTCGAGCAGTACTTC	CASSQEAPHRGLALEQYF
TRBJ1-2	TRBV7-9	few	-	TGTGCCAGCAGCTCAAACTTCGAAAATGGCTACACCTTC	CASSSNFENGYTF
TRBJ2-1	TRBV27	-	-	TGTGCCAGCACTAACCCCTCACGCGAGCAGTTCTTC	CASTNPSREQFF
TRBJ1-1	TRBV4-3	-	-	TGCGCCAGCAGCCAACTCCTGTCAGTGCCGAACACTGAAGCTTTCTTT	CASSQLLSVPNTEAFF
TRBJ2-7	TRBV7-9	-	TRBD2	TGTGCCAGCAGCTTAGTGGGGGGACTAGCGGAAATCTACGAGCAGTACTTC	CASSLVGGLAEIYEQYF
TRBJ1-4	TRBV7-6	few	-	TGTGCCAGCAGCTCGACAGTGGGGAATGAAAAACTGTTTTTT	CASSSTVGNEKLFF
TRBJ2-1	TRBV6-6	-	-	TGTGCCAGCAGTTATACACAGGAGCAGTTCTTC	CASSYTQEQFF